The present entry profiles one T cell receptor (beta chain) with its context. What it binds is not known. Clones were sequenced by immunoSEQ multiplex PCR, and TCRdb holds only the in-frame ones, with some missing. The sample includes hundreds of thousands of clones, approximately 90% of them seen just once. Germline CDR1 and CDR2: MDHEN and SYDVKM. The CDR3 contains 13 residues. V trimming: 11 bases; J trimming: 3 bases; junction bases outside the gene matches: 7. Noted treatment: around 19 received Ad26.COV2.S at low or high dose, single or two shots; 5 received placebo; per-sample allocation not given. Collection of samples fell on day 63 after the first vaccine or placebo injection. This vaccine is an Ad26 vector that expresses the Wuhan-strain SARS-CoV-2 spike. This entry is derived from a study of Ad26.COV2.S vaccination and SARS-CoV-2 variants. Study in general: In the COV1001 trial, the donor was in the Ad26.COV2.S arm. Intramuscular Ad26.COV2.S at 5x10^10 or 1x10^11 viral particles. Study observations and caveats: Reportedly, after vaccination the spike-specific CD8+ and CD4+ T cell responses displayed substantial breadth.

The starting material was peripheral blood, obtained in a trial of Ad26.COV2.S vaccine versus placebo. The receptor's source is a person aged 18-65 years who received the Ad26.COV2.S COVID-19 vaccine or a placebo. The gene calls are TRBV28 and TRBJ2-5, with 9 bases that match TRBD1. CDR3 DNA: TGTGCCGGCAAGGACAGGGGAAAAGAGACCCAGTACTTC. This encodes CAGKDRGKETQYF.